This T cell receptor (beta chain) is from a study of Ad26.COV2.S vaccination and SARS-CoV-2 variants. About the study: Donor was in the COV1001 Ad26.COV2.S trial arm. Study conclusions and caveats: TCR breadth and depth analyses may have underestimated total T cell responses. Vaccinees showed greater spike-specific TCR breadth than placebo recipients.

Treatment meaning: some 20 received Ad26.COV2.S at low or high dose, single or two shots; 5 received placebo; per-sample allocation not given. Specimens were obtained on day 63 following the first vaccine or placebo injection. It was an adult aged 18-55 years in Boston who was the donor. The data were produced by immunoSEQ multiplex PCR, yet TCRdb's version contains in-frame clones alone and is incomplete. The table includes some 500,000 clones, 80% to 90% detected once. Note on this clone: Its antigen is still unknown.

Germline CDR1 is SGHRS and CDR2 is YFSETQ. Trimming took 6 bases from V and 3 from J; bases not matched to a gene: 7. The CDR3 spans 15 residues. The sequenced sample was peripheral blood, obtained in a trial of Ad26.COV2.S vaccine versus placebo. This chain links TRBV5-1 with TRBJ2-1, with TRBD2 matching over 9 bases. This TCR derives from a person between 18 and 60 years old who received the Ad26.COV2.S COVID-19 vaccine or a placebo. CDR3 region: CASTDSGSYYNEQFF. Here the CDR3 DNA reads TGCGCCAGCACCGATAGCGGGAGTTACTACAATGAGCAGTTCTTC.